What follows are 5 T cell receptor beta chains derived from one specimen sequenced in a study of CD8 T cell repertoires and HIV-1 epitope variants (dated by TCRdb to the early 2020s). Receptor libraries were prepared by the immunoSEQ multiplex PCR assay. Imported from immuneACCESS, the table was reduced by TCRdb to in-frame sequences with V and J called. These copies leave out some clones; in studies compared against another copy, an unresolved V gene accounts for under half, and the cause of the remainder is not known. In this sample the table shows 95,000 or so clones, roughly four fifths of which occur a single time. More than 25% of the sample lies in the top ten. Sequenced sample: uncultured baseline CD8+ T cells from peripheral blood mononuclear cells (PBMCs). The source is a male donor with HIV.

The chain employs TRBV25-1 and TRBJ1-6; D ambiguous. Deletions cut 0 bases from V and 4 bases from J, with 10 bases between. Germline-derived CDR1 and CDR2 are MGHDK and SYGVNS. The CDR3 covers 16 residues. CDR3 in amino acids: CASSEYLGQYNSPLHF. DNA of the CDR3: TGTGCCAGCAGTGAATATTTGGGCCAGTATAATTCACCCCTCCACTTT.

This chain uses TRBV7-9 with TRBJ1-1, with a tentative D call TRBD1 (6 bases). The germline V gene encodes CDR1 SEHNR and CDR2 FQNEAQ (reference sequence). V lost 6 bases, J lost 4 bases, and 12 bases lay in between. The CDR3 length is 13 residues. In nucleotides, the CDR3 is TGTGCCAGCAGTCGGGAGGGGGGCACTGAAGCTTTCTTT. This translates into CASSREGGTEAFF.

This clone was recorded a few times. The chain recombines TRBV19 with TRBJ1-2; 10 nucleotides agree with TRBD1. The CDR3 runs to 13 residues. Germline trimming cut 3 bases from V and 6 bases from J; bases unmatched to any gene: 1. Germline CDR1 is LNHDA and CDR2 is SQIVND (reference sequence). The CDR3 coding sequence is TGTGCCAGTAGTATCGGACAGGGGGATGGCTACACCTTC. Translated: CASSIGQGDGYTF.

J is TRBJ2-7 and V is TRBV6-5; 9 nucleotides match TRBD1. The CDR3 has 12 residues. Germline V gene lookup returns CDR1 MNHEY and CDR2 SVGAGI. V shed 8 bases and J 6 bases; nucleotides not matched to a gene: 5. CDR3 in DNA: TGTGCCAGCCGGGACAGGGTGGGCGAGCAGTACTTC. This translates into CASRDRVGEQYF.

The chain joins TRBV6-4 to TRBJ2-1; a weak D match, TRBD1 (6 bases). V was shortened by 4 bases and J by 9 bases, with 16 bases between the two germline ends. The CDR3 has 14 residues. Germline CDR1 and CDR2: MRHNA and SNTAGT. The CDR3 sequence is CASSVDRLSSEQFF. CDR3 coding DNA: TGTGCCAGCAGTGTCGACAGGTTATCCAGTGAGCAGTTCTTC.